This T cell receptor (beta chain) was documented in a study of beta chain features in type 1 diabetes (dated 2018 in TCRdb). A note on the overall study: No differences in mean age, gender distribution, total cell number or subset yield were found between patients and healthy donors. Regulatory and stem cell-like memory subsets were obtained from only 8 patients and about eight healthy donors, while naive and central memory subsets were obtained from all 28 donors. The study compared the TCRB repertoires of sorted circulating CD4+ T cell subsets in recently diagnosed type 1 diabetes patients with those in matched healthy donors. A total of roughly 100 million sorted cells were examined across all samples, and a strong correlation was observed between cell number per subset and RNA yield.

Study-level results and caveats: The naive, central memory and regulatory TCRB repertoires appeared to resemble one another more closely among patients than among healthy donors. Because the HLA sub-analyses included only small numbers of individuals, any influence of HLA type on TCRB rearrangement was left unresolved. Because cDNA rather than genomic DNA was sequenced, highly expressing activated cells could have been over-represented, although no difference in activation and CD3 levels was found between groups. At VDJ recombination sites, type 1 diabetes patients had fewer insertions and more deleted nucleotides, which implies abnormalities in thymic rearrangement. PCR may preferentially amplify shorter templates, but because patient and control samples were amplified and corrected together, any resulting skew would affect both groups equally. In all four CD4+ subsets, TCRB CDR3 length was moderately but significantly shorter in type 1 diabetes patients.

This clone has more than one count but fewer than ten. Its antigen is unknown. No per-base quality is available; no much larger clone lies one base away. Each donor gave one peripheral blood draw, averaging around 0.11 L, which was collected into heparinised tubes. A BD FACSAria II and a panel including CD45RO, CCR7, CD25, CD127, CD95 and CD27 were used to sort naive, central memory, regulatory and stem cell-like memory CD4+ T cells. All sorted populations exceeded 95% purity. PBMCs were isolated right away by Lymphoprep density gradient centrifugation and were stained directly, without culture. So that batch effects would be minimized, each experiment stained and sorted samples in pairs, pairing one healthy donor with one patient. The High Capacity cDNA Reverse Transcription Kit was used to reverse transcribe all of the isolated RNA, meaning that expressed TCRB transcripts were what got sequenced. Deep immunoSEQ sequencing was applied to naive, central memory and regulatory T cell samples, giving an average of roughly 3.6 million total reads per sample. Sorted cells were lysed in RLT buffer, and RNA was extracted using DNase-treated RNeasy Micro or Mini kits according to cell number. Each cell subset was processed on its own to prevent cross-contamination, while patient and healthy donor samples were processed together. TCRB sequences were amplified from cDNA with the immunoSEQ multiplex PCR, producing 87-bp fragments spanning the CDR3 region. Sequencing of the amplicons was performed on the Illumina HiSeq platform. The authors processed their data as follows. PCR bias was computationally corrected using synthetic template baselines, reads within Hamming distance 2 were collapsed, and singletons that could not be merged were discarded. Reads were aligned against IMGT so that V, D and J genes, CDR3 length and insertions or deletions at six rearrangement sites could be assigned. Clonotype counts were normalized to sorted cell number within each subset before computing true diversity and Gini coefficients with the tcR R package. The overlap coefficient, calculated on TCRB nucleotide sequences, was used to measure repertoire sharing. Out-of-frame TCRB sequences from naive cells were analyzed to stand in for the pre-selection repertoire. TCRdb took this table from immuneACCESS and kept in-frame rearrangements with V and J called. Such tables lack part of the clones; where checked against another copy, unresolved V genes explain under half of the gap, and the rest is unexplained. Clone size and V and J calls were adopted from that table, with D and trimming inferred from the DNA. The sample table holds around 430,000 clones, of which 30% were seen once. Together, the top ten hold roughly 0.066% of the sample.

The clonotype originates from a man aged 18 to 35 in good health. Sequencing was performed on naive CD4+ T cells from blood. The label giving this sample's cell subset or site can be read as: true naive CD4+ T cells.

The nucleotide sequence reads as follows: TGTGCCAGCAGCTTAAGGGCTTTGGAGACCCAGTACTTC. Protein translation: CASSLRALETQYF. Recombination linked TRBV7-9 to TRBJ2-5, with no confidently assigned D gene. CDR1 and CDR2 are drawn from the germline V gene (reference sequence): SEHNR, FQNEAQ. Inclusive of the bounding cysteine and phenylalanine, the CDR3 is 13 residues long. The only DNA kept is the CDR3, 39 bases in frame from the first base. V is clipped by 2 bases and J by 5 bases, and the sequence between their germline boundaries is 9 bases long.